The 20 T cell receptor beta chains below were found in one sample sequenced in a study of shared clonotypes between healthy human individuals. TCRdb's copy holds only in-frame clones and misses some; the assay was immunoSEQ multiplex PCR. The sample carries roughly 1,500,000 clones, less than 99% recorded once. Sequencing was carried out using naive CD4+ T cells sorted from blood. Subset here: CD45RA+ positively selected. The receptor source for this set is a man aged 30 to 39 in good health.

CDR3 DNA sequence: TGTGCCAGCAGTGATTACCGGGACTGGAACACCGGGGAGCTGTTTTTT. Translated: CASSDYRDWNTGELFF. V gene TRBV6-1 combines with J gene TRBJ2-2; D is possibly TRBD2 (6 bases). This CDR3 is built from 16 residues. Per germline, CDR1 MNHNS and CDR2 SASEGT. Trimming removed 3 bases at V and 1 base at J, with 12 bases between.

This clone was seen a single time. CDR3 loop: CASSPDTGVSSYEQYF. The DNA of the CDR3 is TGCGCCAGCAGCCCAGATACAGGGGTTAGCTCCTACGAGCAGTACTTC. V usage is TRBV5-1 and J usage is TRBJ2-7, with 7 bases aligning to TRBD1. This CDR3 is built from 16 residues. Germline V gives CDR1 SGHRS, CDR2 YFSETQ. Germline trimming cut 4 bases from V and 0 bases from J; bases unmatched to any gene: 10.

Concerning this clone itself: Other DNA variants within this sample encode the same CDR3. This chain uses TRBV18 with TRBJ2-7, with D possibly TRBD2 on 6 matching bases. Per germline, CDR1 KGHSH and CDR2 LQKENI. The V end was cut by 2 bases, the J end by 4 bases, with 9 bases between. The CDR3 loop spans 13 amino acids. This chain's CDR3 is CASSPGAGYEQYF. In DNA, the CDR3 is TGTGCCAGCTCACCAGGGGCGGGGTACGAGCAGTACTTC.

The rearrangement joins TRBV10-1 to TRBJ2-1, with TRBD2 matching over 10 bases. The CDR3 is made up of 15 amino acids. In germline, CDR1 is WNHNN, CDR2 SYGVQD (reference sequence). Trimming cost V 3 bases and J 10 bases; bases outside gene matches: 9. CDR3 coding DNA: TGCGCCAGCAGTGATCAGCGGGAGGGCCGAAACGAGCAGTTCTTC. Amino acids: CASSDQREGRNEQFF.

In the case of this clone: The sample holds other DNA sequences that translate to the same CDR3. V and J are TRBV18 and TRBJ2-1; no clear D gene. Germline V gene data show CDR1 as KGHSH and CDR2 as LQKENI. The CDR3 sequence is 15 residues long. V lost 1 base and J 0 bases, leaving 7 bases between the germline ends. The CDR3 DNA is TGTGCCAGCTCACCACGGGTGAGCTCCTACAATGAGCAGTTCTTC. It translates to CASSPRVSSYNEQFF.

The chain recombines TRBV12-5 with TRBJ2-3, with a tentative D call TRBD2 (5 bases). The CDR3 length is 15 residues. V gave up 3 bases and J gave up 0 bases, with 10 bases separating them. Germline lookup yields CDR1 LGHNT and CDR2 FRNRAP. The CDR3, as DNA: TGTGCTAGTGGTTTTGTGGGAGAGAGCACAGATACGCAGTATTTT. Protein sequence: CASGFVGESTDTQYF.

The chain carries TRBV27 and TRBJ1-1; no clear D gene. From germline, CDR1 is MNHEY and CDR2 SMNVEV (reference sequence). This CDR3 comprises 14 residues. V lost 4 bases to trimming and J lost 4 bases, with 13 bases between them. Here the CDR3 DNA reads TGTGCCAGCAGTTATTCCCGGGTAGGCACTGAAGCTTTCTTT. This codes for CASSYSRVGTEAFF.

The chain has TRBV18 and TRBJ2-3; 11 bases agree with TRBD1. The junction had 8 bases not matched to a gene; V was cut back by 3 bases and J by 3 bases. The germline V gene has CDR1 KGHSH and CDR2 LQKENI. This CDR3 contains 17 residues. This CDR3 reads CASSPLRGQGATDTQYF. The CDR3 DNA follows: TGTGCCAGCTCACCCCTTCGAGGACAGGGGGCAACAGATACGCAGTATTTT.

This rearrangement joins TRBV7-9 to TRBJ2-7; D might be TRBD1 (5 bases). The CDR3 consists of 14 residues. CDR1 SEHNR and CDR2 FQNEAQ come from the germline V gene (reference sequence). V was pared by 4 bases and J by 3 bases, with 13 bases between. The CDR3 bases are TGTGCCAGCAGCTCAAACGTGCAGGGCTACGAGCAGTACTTC. Its protein product is CASSSNVQGYEQYF.

The V call is TRBV7-9, the J call TRBJ2-7; no firm D call. The CDR3 extends over 12 amino acids. Germline-derived CDR1 and CDR2 are SEHNR and FQNEAQ (reference sequence). Trimming pared 3 bases from V and 4 bases from J, leaving 7 bases between. CDR3 residues: CASSFERYEQYF. The CDR3 DNA sequence: TGTGCCAGCAGCTTCGAAAGGTACGAGCAGTACTTC. The whole variable domain, filled in from reference TRBV7-9 and TRBJ2-7, reads DTGVSQNPRHKITKRGQNVTFRCDPISEHNRLYWYRQTLGQGPEFLTYFQNEAQLEKSRLLSDRFSAERPKGSFSTLEIQRTEQGDSAMYLCASSFERYEQYFGPGTRLTVT.

This clone has a single count. V usage is TRBV12-5 and J usage is TRBJ2-3; 10 bases align to TRBD2. Germline V lookup: CDR1 LGHNT, CDR2 FRNRAP. The CDR3 loop spans 13 amino acids. Germline trimming cut 6 bases from V and 3 bases from J; bases unmatched to any gene: 0. CDR3: CASGLAGTDTQYF. The CDR3 DNA reads TGTGCTAGTGGACTAGCGGGGACAGATACGCAGTATTTT.

This sequence joins TRBV7-6 and TRBJ1-1, with D possibly TRBD1 on 6 matching bases. CDR1 and CDR2 (germline): SGHVS, FNYEAQ. The CDR3 sequence is 16 residues long. The V end was cut by 5 bases, the J end by 0 bases, with 16 bases between. The CDR3 is CASSPQGPTLNTEAFF. The DNA for the CDR3 is TGTGCCAGCAGCCCACAGGGCCCTACACTGAACACTGAAGCTTTCTTT.

This clone was seen once. The rearrangement links TRBV7-2 to TRBJ1-1; no definite D call. The germline V and J ends were trimmed by 5 bases and 2 bases, with 15 bases remaining between them. Germline loops: CDR1 SGHTA, CDR2 FQGNSA. The CDR3 runs 15 residues. The CDR3 is CASSPLTGKNTEAFF. CDR3 sequence (DNA): TGTGCCAGCAGCCCATTAACGGGGAAAAACACTGAAGCTTTCTTT.

For this clone: The same CDR3 also results from other DNA sequences found in this sample. The chain's CDR3 is CASSQRLAGVYEQYF. DNA of the CDR3: TGTGCCAGCAGCCAAAGACTAGCGGGAGTGTATGAGCAGTACTTC. The rearrangement uses TRBV14 and TRBJ2-7, with 12 nucleotides matching TRBD2. V dropped 2 bases and J dropped 7; count of bases not matched to a gene: 6. Germline CDR1 reads SGHDN; CDR2 reads FVKESK. The length of the CDR3 is 15 residues.

V is TRBV5-4 and J is TRBJ1-1; D is unclear. CDR1 and CDR2 from the germline V gene are SGHNT and YYREEE (reference sequence). The CDR3 is made up of 15 amino acids. V was clipped by 4 bases and J by 0 bases, with 13 bases between them. CDR3: CASSPSREMNTEAFF. The CDR3 DNA reads TGTGCCAGCAGCCCCTCGAGGGAGATGAACACTGAAGCTTTCTTT. Full variable domain (remainder filled in from reference TRBV5-4 and TRBJ1-1): ETGVTQSPTHLIKTRGQQVTLRCSSQSGHNTVSWYQQALGQGPQFIFQYYREEENGRGNFPPRFSGLQFPNYSSELNVNALELDDSALYLCASSPSREMNTEAFFGQGTRLTVV.

This clone was seen only once. The rearrangement uses TRBV19 and TRBJ2-7, with 7 bases lining up with TRBD2. Germline CDR1 is LNHDA and CDR2 is SQIVND (reference sequence). V gave up 3 bases and J gave up 0 bases; unmatched junction bases: 5. The CDR3 covers 15 residues. CDR3 DNA sequence: TGTGCCAGTAGTATTGGGACTATTACCTCCTACGAGCAGTACTTC. Protein sequence: CASSIGTITSYEQYF.

The V call is TRBV19, the J call TRBJ2-5; D is unresolved. The CDR3 has 13 amino acids. Between the trimmed V and J ends, which lost 5 bases and 0 bases, there was a span of 7 bases. Per germline, CDR1 LNHDA and CDR2 SQIVND (reference sequence). CDR3 region: CASSGNDQETQYF. CDR3 coding DNA: TGTGCCAGTAGTGGTAACGACCAAGAGACCCAGTACTTC.

This chain links TRBV2 with TRBJ2-7, with D perhaps matching TRBD1 or TRBD2 (6 bases each). V was shortened by 3 bases and J by 4 bases, with 16 bases between the two germline ends. The germline V gene encodes CDR1 SNHLY and CDR2 FYNNEI. The CDR3 is 15 amino acids. Here the CDR3 DNA reads TGTGCCAGCAGTGAGGGTCTCGGAGGGGGTTACGAGCAGTACTTC. Translated: CASSEGLGGGYEQYF.

Written as DNA, the CDR3 is TGTGCCAGCAGCAGACAGGGCTCCGGGCGTGGCTACACCTTC. It codes for CASSRQGSGRGYTF. The chain combines TRBV2 with TRBJ1-2, with TRBD1 matching over 7 bases. Germline values: CDR1 SNHLY, CDR2 FYNNEI. The length of the CDR3 is 14 residues. With V trimmed by 6 bases and J by 7 bases, 11 bases remained unmatched.

The genes are TRBV10-1 and TRBJ2-7, with TRBD2 identical over 11 bases. V lost 6 bases and J lost 2; bases outside the gene matches: 3. In germline, CDR1 is WNHNN, CDR2 SYGVQD (reference sequence). The length of the CDR3 is 14 residues. CDR3 coding DNA: TGCGCCAGCAGCTCTAGCGGGAGGACCTACGAGCAGTACTTC. This encodes CASSSSGRTYEQYF.